The subject of this entry is one TCR beta chain. The treatment denotes: oral pan-JAK inhibitor, 5-10 mg twice daily. cDNA prepared by RNA extraction and subsequent reverse transcription served as the template for sequencing. Measured with immunoSEQ multiplex PCR; TCRdb has only the in-frame clones, and not every one. Counted here are fewer than 250,000 clones, 43% occurring once; the ten biggest clones make up around 3%. Germline V gene sequence: CDR1 MNHEY, CDR2 SVGAGI. J was trimmed by 8 bases and V by 4 bases; bases with no gene match: 12. CDR3 size: 15 residues. This record comes from a study of CD8+ T cells in alopecia areata.

This chain connects TRBV6-5 to TRBJ1-2; 8 nucleotides match TRBD1. The receptor comes from a human donor with alopecia areata. This specimen was CD4+ T cells sorted from blood, taken between weeks 36 and 40, from a patient treated with tofacitinib. CDR3 coding DNA: TGTGCCAGCAGTTTGACTCAGGGGGCCGGTTACGGCTACACCTTC. Encoded protein: CASSLTQGAGYGYTF.